This T cell receptor beta chain was sequenced during a study of PD-L1 blockade in urothelial cancer. The CDR3 length is 14 residues. Germline V lookup: CDR1 SGDLS, CDR2 YYNGEE. Trimming cost V 4 bases and J 4 bases; bases outside gene matches: 4. Produced via immunoSEQ multiplex PCR; TCRdb's table is partial and in-frame only. The sample shows 55,000 or so clones, approximately 84% of them seen only once. The gene calls are TRBV9 and TRBJ2-4; the match to TRBD2 covers 8 bases. The sequence derives from a man in his forties with urothelial cancer. This sample comprised PBMCs, obtained around atezolizumab (anti-PD-L1) treatment. The CDR3 DNA sequence: TGTGCCAGCAGCCCGGGACTAGGTAAAAACATTCAGTACTTC. Protein sequence: CASSPGLGKNIQYF.